This T cell receptor (beta chain) appears in the sequencing data of a study of response to subunit inactivated influenza vaccine. Study-wide points: With each seasonal influenza vaccination, the authors suggested, few new T cells are recruited.

CDR1 and CDR2 from the germline V gene are SNHLY and FYNNEI. This CDR3 has 15 amino acids. The V segment lost 6 bases and the J segment 5 bases; nucleotides outside the gene matches: 8. TCRdb independently ran MiXCR on the RT-PCR reads; one entry per CDR3 protein. The sample carries hundreds of thousands of distinct CDR3 sequences, about 15% recorded once. This clonotype was counted between two and nine times. Its antigen is unidentified. The clonotype originates from a man in his fifties or sixties who received an inactivated influenza vaccine. The material sequenced was CD4+ T cells sorted from PBMCs, taken roughly 24 months after vaccination. The rearrangement joins TRBV2 to TRBJ2-3; 10 bases fit TRBD2. The CDR3 is CASSPGTSARDTQYF. In DNA, the CDR3 is TGTGCCAGCAGCCCCGGGACTAGCGCACGAGATACGCAGTATTTT.